This T cell receptor (beta chain) was retrieved from a study of blood T cell repertoires in COVID-19. Germline values: CDR1 SGHRS, CDR2 YFSETQ. This CDR3 comprises 13 residues. Trimming pared 0 bases from V and 8 bases from J, leaving 6 bases between. Data came from immunoSEQ multiplex PCR; TCRdb stores just in-frame clones and leaves some out. The profile shows roughly 220,000 clones, roughly four fifths of them singletons. The chain links TRBV5-1 to TRBJ1-6; D gene ambiguous. The specimen sequenced was peripheral blood. The source of this sequence is a woman in her 30s who had recovered from COVID-19. CDR3 DNA: TGCGCCAGCAGCTTGGGTGCGGATTCACCCCTCCACTTT. Encoded protein: CASSLGADSPLHF. The variable domain in full, with the rest retrieved from reference TRBV5-1 and TRBJ1-6, is KAGVTQTPRYLIKTRGQQVTLSCSPISGHRSVSWYQQTPGQGLQFLFEYFSETQRNKGNFPGRFSGRQFSNSRSEMNVSTLELGDSALYLCASSLGADSPLHFGNGTRLTVT.